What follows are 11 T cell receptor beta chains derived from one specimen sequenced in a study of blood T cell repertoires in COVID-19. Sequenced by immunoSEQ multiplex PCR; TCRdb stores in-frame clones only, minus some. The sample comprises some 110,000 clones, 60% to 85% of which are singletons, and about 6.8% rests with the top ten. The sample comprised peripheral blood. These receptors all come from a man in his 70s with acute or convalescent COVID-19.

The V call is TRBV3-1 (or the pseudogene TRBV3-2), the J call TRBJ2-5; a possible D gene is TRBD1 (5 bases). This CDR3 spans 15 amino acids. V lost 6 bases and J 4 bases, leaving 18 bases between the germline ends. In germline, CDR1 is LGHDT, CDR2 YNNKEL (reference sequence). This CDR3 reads CASSLQGFLGETQYF. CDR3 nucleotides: TGTGCCAGCAGTCTTCAGGGATTCCTTGGAGAGACCCAGTACTTC.

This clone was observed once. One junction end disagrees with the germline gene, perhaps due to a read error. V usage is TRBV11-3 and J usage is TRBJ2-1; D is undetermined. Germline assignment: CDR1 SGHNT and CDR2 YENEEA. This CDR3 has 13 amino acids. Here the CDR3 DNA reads TGTGCCAGCAGTAGTTTCTCCGACAATGAGCAGTTCTTC. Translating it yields CASSSFSDNEQFF.

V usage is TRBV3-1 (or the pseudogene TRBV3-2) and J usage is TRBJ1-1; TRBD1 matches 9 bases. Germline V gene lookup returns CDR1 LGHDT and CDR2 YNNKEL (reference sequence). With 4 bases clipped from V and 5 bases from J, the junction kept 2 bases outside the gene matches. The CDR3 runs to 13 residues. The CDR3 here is CASSRGTGTEAFF. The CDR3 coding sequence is TGTGCCAGCAGCCGGGGGACAGGGACTGAAGCTTTCTTT.

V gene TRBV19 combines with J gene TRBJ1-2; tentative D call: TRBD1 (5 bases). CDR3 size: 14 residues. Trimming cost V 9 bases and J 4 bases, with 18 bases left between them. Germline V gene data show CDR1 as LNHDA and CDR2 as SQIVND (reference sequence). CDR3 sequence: CASLGQELSYGYTF. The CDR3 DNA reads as TGTGCCAGCCTGGGGCAGGAATTAAGCTATGGCTACACCTTC.

DNA of the CDR3: TGTGCCAGCAGCGCCGGGACTTATAGCAATCAGCCCCAGCATTTT. Translated: CASSAGTYSNQPQHF. The chain links TRBV7-2 to TRBJ1-5; D is possibly TRBD1 (5 bases). Per the germline V gene, CDR1 is SGHTA and CDR2 is FQGNSA. Between the trimmed V and J ends, which lost 5 bases and 0 bases, there was a span of 11 bases. The CDR3 is made up of 15 amino acids.

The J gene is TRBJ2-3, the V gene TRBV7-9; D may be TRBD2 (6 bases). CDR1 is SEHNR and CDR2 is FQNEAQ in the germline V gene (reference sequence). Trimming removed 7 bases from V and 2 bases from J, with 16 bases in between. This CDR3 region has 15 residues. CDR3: CASNLPRGPTDTQYF. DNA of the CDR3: TGTGCCAGCAACCTTCCGCGGGGACCCACAGATACGCAGTATTTT.

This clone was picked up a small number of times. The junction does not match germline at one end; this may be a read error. CDR3 coding DNA: TGTGCCAGCAGTTACTCGAAGTTGCGGGAGAACCAGTACTTC. Protein product: CASSYSKLRENQYF. The gene calls are TRBV6-2 or TRBV6-3 and TRBJ2-5; 7 bases match TRBD2. CDR1 and CDR2 (germline): MNHEY, SVGEGT. CDR3 length equals 14 residues.

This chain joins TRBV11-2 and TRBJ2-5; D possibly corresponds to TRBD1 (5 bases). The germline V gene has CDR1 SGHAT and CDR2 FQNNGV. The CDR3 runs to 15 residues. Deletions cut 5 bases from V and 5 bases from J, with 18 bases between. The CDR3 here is CASSRGAQEGETQYF. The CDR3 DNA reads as TGTGCCAGCAGCCGTGGGGCCCAAGAAGGGGAGACCCAGTACTTC.

The DNA for the CDR3 is TGTGCCAGCAGCTTCAACAGGGTAAAGGAAAAACTGTTTTTT. The encoded protein is CASSFNRVKEKLFF. The V call is TRBV6-2 or TRBV6-3, the J call TRBJ1-4, with a possible D match to TRBD1 (6 bases). CDR1 and CDR2 (germline): MNHEY, SVGEGT. The CDR3 is made up of 14 amino acids. Deletions cut 6 bases from V and 8 bases from J, with 16 bases between.

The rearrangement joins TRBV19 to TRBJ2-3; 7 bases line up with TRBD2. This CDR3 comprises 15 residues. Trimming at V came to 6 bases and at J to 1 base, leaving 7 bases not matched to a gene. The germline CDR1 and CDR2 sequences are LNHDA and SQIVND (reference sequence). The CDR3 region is CASSPRGGGTDTQYF. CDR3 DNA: TGTGCCAGTAGCCCCCGGGGAGGGGGCACAGATACGCAGTATTTT.

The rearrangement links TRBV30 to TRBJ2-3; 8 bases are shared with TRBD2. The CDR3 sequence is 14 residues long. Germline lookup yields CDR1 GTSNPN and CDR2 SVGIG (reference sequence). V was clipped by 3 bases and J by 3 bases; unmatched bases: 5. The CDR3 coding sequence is TGTGCCTGGAGGCGCCCGGGGGGGACAGATACGCAGTATTTT. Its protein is CAWRRPGGTDTQYF.